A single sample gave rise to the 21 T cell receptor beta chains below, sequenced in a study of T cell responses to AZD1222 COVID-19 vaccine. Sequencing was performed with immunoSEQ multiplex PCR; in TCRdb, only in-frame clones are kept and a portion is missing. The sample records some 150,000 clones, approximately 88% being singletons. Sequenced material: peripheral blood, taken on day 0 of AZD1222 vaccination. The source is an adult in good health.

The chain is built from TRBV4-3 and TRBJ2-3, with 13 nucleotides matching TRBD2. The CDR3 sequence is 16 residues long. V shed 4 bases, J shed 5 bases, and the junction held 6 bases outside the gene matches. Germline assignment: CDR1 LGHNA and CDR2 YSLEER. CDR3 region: CASSRRTSGGEDTQYF. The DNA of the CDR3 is TGCGCCAGCAGCCGCCGGACTAGCGGGGGAGAAGATACGCAGTATTTT.

The DNA for the CDR3 is TGTGCCAGCAGTTCTTTAGGTCAGCCCCAGCATTTT. Translating gives CASSSLGQPQHF. The chain recombines TRBV28 with TRBJ1-5; D gene unclear. In germline, CDR1 is MDHEN, CDR2 SYDVKM. The CDR3 loop spans 12 amino acids. The V end lost 4 bases, the J end lost 6 bases, and 7 bases lay between the germline ends.

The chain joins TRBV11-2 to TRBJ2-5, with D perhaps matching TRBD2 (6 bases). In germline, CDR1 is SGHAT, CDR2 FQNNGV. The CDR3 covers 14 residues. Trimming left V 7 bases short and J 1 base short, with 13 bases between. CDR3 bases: TGTGCCAGCACCGCGGGGCAGGCCCAAGAGACCCAGTACTTC. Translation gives CASTAGQAQETQYF.

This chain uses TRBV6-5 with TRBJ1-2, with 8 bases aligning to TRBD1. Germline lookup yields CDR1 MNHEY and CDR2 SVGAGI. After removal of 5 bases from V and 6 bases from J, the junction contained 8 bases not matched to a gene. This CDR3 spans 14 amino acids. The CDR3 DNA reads TGTGCCAGCAGTAACCGACAGGGGAGGGATGGCTACACCTTC. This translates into CASSNRQGRDGYTF.

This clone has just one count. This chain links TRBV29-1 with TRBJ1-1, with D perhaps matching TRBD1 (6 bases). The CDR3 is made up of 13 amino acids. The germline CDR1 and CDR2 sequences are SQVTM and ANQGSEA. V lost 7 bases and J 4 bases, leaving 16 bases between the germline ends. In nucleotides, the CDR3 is TGCAGCGCTATACCGGACAGTAGCACTGAAGCTTTCTTT. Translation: CSAIPDSSTEAFF.

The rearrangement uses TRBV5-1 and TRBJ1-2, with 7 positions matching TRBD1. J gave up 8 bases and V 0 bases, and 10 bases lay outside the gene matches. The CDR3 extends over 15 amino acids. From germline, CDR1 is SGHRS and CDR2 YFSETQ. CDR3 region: CASSLGDRQGRGYTF. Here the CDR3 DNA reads TGCGCCAGCAGCTTGGGTGATCGACAGGGTCGCGGCTACACCTTC.

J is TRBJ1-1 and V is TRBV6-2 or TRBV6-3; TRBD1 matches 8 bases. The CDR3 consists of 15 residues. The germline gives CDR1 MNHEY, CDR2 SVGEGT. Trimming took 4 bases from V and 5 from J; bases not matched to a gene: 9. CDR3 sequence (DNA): TGTGCCAGCAGTTCTCAGGGGGCGAAAGCGACTGAAGCTTTCTTT. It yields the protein CASSSQGAKATEAFF.

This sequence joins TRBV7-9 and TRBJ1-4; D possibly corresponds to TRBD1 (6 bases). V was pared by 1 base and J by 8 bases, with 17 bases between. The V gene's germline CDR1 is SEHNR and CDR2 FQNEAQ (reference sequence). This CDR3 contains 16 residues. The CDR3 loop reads CASSLDSTGLAEKLFF. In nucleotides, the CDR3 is TGTGCCAGCAGCTTAGATTCGACAGGACTGGCCGAAAAACTGTTTTTT.

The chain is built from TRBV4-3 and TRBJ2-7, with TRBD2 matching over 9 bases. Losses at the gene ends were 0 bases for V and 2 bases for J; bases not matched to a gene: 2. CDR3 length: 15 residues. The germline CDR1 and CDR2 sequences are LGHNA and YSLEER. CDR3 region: CASSQELAGAYEQYF. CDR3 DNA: TGCGCCAGCAGCCAAGAGTTAGCGGGGGCCTACGAGCAGTACTTC.

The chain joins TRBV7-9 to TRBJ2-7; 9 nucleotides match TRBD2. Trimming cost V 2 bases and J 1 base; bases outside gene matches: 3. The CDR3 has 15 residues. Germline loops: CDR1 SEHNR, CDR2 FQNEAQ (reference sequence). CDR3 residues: CASSLRSGGSYEQYF. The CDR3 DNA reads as TGTGCCAGCAGCTTAAGGAGCGGGGGGTCCTACGAGCAGTACTTC.

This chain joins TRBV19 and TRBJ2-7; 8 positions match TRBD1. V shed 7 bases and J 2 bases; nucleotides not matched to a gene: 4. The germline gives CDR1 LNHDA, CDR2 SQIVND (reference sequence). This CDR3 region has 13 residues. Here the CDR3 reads CASTPQGAYEQYF. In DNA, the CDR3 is TGTGCCAGTACTCCACAGGGGGCCTACGAGCAGTACTTC.

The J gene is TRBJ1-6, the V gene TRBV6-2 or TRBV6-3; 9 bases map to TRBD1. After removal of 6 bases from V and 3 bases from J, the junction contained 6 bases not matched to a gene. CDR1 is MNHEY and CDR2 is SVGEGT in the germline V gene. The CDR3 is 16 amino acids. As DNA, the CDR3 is TGTGCCAGCAGCACCGACAGGGGGAACTATAATTCACCCCTCCACTTT. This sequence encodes CASSTDRGNYNSPLHF.

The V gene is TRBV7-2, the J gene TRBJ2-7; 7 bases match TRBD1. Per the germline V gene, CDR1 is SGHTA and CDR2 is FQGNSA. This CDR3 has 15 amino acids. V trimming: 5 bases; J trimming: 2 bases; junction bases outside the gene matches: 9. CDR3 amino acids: CASSAPDRVAYEQYF. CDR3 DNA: TGTGCCAGCAGCGCCCCCGACAGGGTTGCCTACGAGCAGTACTTC.

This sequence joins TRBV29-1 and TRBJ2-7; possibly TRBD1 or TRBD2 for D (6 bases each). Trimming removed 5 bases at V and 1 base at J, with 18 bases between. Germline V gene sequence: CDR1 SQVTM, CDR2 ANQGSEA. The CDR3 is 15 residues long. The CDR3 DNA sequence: TGCAGCGTTACTACGGGGGCTACGTCATCCTACGAGCAGTACTTC. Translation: CSVTTGATSSYEQYF.

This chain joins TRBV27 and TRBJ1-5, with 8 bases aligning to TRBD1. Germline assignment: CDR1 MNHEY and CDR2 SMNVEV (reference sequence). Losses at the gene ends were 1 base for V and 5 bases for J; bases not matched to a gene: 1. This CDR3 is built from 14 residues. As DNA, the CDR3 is TGTGCCAGCAGTTTATTGGGACAGGATCAGCCCCAGCATTTT. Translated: CASSLLGQDQPQHF.

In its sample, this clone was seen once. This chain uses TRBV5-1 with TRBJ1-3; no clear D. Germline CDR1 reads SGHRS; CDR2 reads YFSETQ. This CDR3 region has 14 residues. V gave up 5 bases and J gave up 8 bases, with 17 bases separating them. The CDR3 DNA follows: TGCGCCAGCAGAACGAACTTCGGACCCGACACCATATATTTT. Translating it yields CASRTNFGPDTIYF.

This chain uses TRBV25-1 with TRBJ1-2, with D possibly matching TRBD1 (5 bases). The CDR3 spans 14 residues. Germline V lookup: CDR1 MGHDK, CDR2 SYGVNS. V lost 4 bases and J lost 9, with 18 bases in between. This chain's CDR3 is CASSAAGTVLSYTF. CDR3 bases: TGTGCCAGCAGTGCCGCCGGGACCGTGTTAAGCTACACCTTC.

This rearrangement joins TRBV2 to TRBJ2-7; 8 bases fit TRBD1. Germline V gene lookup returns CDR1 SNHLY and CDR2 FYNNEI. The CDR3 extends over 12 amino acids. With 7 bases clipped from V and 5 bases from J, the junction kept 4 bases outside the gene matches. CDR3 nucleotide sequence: TGTGCCAGCACCCTGGACAGGGACGAGCAGTACTTC. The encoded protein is CASTLDRDEQYF.

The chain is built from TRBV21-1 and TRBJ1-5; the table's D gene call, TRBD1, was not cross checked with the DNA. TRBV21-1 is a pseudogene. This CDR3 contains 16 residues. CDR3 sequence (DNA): TGTGCCAGCAGCGAAACACAGGGCAGGGTGAATCAGCCCCAGCATTTT. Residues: CASSETQGRVNQPQHF.

The CDR3 is CASSHDRQGYGYTF. In nucleotides, the CDR3 is TGTGCCAGCTCACATGACAGACAGGGTTACGGCTACACCTTC. The gene calls are TRBV18 and TRBJ1-2; TRBD1 matches 7 bases. The CDR3 covers 14 residues. V lost 4 bases to trimming and J lost 8 bases; unmatched junction nucleotides: 10. Germline-derived CDR1 and CDR2 are KGHSH and LQKENI. The full variable domain, with the rest looked up from reference TRBV18 and TRBJ1-2, is NAGVMQNPRHLVRRRGQEARLRCSPMKGHSHVYWYRQLPEEGLKFMVYLQKENIIDESGMPKERFSAEFPKEGPSILRIQQVVRGDSAAYFCASSHDRQGYGYTFGSGTRLTVV.

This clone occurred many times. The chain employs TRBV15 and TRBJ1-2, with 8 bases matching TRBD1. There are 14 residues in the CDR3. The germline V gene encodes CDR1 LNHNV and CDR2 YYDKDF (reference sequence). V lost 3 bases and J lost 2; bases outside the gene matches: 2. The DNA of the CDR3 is TGTGCCACCAGCAGTAGACAGGGGAACTATGGCTACACCTTC. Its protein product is CATSSRQGNYGYTF. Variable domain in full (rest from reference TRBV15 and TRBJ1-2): DAMVIQNPRYQVTQFGKPVTLSCSQTLNHNVMYWYQQKSSQAPKLLFHYYDKDFNNEADTPDNFQSRRPNTSFCFLDIRSPGLGDTAMYLCATSSRQGNYGYTFGSGTRLTVV.